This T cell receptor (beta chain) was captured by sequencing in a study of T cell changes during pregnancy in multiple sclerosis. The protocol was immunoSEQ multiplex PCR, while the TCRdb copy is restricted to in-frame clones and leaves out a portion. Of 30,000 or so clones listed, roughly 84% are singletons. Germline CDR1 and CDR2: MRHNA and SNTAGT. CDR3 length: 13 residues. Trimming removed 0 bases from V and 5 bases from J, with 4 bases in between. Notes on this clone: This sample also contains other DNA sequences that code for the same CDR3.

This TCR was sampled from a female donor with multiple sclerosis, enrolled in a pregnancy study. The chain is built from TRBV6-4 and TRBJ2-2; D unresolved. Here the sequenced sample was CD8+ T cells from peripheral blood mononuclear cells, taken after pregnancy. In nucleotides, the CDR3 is TGTGCCAGCAGTGACTCGGCTACCGGGGAGCTGTTTTTT. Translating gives CASSDSATGELFF.